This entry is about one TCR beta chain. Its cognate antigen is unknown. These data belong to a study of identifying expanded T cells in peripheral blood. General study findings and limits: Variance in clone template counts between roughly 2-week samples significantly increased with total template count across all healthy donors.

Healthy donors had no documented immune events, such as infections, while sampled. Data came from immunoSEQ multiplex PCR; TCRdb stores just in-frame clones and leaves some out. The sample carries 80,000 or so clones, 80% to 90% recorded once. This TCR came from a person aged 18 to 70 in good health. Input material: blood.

The CDR3 sequence: CASSLVGVGDIQYF. Here the CDR3 DNA reads TGTGCCAGCAGCTTGGTGGGAGTGGGGGACATTCAGTACTTC. The chain combines TRBV5-6 with TRBJ2-4; the D call may be TRBD1 or TRBD2 (5 bases each). The ends were cut back, 0 bases at V and 8 bases at J, with 12 bases in the middle. There are 14 residues in the CDR3. Per the germline V gene, CDR1 is SGHDT and CDR2 is YYEEEE.